This TCR beta chain was recovered during a study of OX40 agonist ivuxolimab in advanced cancers. Study-wide background: Ivuxolimab was delivered to patients intravenously every 2 weeks at doses spanning 0.01 to 10 mg/kg. Patients undergoing dose escalation presented with hepatocellular carcinoma, melanoma, renal cell or head and neck cancer. Three partial responders included one hepatocellular carcinoma patient and two cutaneous melanoma patients. Overall study findings and caveats: Partial responders at 0.1-3.0 mg/kg had among the lowest clonal expansion.

Profiling relied on immunoSEQ multiplex PCR, and the TCRdb table lists in-frame clones only, not all of them. The sample lists around 60,000 clones; approximately 78% were seen once. With 2 bases removed from V and 0 bases from J, the gap between germline ends came to 11 bases. The CDR3 runs 16 residues. Germline V gene sequence: CDR1 SGHTA, CDR2 FQGTGA. Turning to this clone: Antigen: not known.

The starting material was CD4+ or CD8+ T cells sorted from blood, obtained in a trial of the OX40 agonist ivuxolimab. This chain joins TRBV7-3 and TRBJ2-1; D is unclear. The clonotype comes from an adult with an advanced solid tumor such as melanoma, head and neck, liver or kidney cancer. CDR3 DNA sequence: TGTGCCAGCAGCTTACATATGCAAAGCTCCTACAATGAGCAGTTCTTC. Its protein is CASSLHMQSSYNEQFF.